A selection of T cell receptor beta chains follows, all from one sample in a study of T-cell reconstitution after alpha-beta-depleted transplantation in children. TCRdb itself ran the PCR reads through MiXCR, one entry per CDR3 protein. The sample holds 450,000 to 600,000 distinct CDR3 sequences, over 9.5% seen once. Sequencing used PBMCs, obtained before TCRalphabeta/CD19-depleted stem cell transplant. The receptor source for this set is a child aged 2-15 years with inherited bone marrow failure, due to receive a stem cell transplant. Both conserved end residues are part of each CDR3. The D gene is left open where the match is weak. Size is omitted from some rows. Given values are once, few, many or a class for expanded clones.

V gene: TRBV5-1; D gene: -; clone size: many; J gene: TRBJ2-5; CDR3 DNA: TGCGCCAGCAGCAAAGGGGAATGGCGGGAGACCCAGTACTTC; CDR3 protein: CASSKGEWRETQYF
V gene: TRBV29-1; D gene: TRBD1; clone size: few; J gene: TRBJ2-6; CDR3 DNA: TGCAGCGTGACCGGGACAGGGCACCCTGGGGCCAGCGTCCTGACTTTC; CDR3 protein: CSVTGTGHPGASVLTF
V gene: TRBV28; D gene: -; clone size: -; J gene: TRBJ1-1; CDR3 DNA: TGTGCCAGCACCCCAGGGCTCACTGAAGCTTTCTTT; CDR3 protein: CASTPGLTEAFF
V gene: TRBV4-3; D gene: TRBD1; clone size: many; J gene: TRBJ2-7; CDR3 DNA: TGCGCCAGCAGCCAAGGGACAGGGGACTTGTACGAGCAGTACTTC; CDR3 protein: CASSQGTGDLYEQYF
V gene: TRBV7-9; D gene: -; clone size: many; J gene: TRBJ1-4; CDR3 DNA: TGTGCCAGCAGCCCAATCCTGGGGGAAAAACTGTTTTTT; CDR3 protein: CASSPILGEKLFF
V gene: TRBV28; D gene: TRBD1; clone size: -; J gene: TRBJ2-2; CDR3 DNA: TGTGCCAGCACAAGGACAGGCCACACCGGGGAGCTGTTTTTT; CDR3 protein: CASTRTGHTGELFF
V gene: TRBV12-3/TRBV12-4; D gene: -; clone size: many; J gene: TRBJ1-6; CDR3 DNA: TGTGCCAGCAGTTTGAGCGCGAGTAATTCACCCCTCCACTTT; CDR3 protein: CASSLSASNSPLHF
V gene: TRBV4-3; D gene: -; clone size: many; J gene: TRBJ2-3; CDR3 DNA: TGCGCCAGCAGCCAAGTCGCTGCAGGAACAGATACGCAGTATTTT; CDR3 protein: CASSQVAAGTDTQYF
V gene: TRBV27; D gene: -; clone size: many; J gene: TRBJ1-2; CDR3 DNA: TGTGCCAGCAGTTCTATTCAGGCAGGGTTTGGCTACACCTTC; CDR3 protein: CASSSIQAGFGYTF
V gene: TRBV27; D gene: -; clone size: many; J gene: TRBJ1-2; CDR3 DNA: TGTGCCAGCCGACCGTTGTGGGGCACCTATGGCTACACCTTC; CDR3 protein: CASRPLWGTYGYTF
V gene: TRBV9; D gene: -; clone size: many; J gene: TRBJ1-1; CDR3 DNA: TGTGCCAGCAAAGAGGGGGGCGAGAACACTGAAGCTTTCTTT; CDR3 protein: CASKEGGENTEAFF
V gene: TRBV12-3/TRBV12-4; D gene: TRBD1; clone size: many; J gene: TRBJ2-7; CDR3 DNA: TGTGCCAGCAGTCCAATCAGGGGGCGTACCTACGAGCAGTACTTC; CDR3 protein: CASSPIRGRTYEQYF
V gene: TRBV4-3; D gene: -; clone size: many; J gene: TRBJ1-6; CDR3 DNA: TGCGCCAGCAGCCAAGGAGCCAGCCGTCTTGGAAATTCACCCCTCCACTTT; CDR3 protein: CASSQGASRLGNSPLHF
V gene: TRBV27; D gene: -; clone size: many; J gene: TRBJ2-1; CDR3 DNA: TGTGCCAGCAAGGTATTCCTGGGCGATGAGCAGTTCTTC; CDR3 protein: CASKVFLGDEQFF
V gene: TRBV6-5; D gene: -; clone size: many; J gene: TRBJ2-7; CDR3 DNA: TGTGCCAGCAGCCAGTTAAAAGGGGTGTTTGAGCAGTACTTC; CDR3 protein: CASSQLKGVFEQYF
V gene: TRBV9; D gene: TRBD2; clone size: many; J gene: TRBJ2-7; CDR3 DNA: TGTGCCAGCAGCCATTCGGGCGGGAGTCCCTACGAGCAGTACTTC; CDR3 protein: CASSHSGGSPYEQYF
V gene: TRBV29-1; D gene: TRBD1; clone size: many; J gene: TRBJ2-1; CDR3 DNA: TGCAGCGTTCGTACTAAGGACAGGGTATTGAGCTCCTACAATGAGCAGTTCTTC; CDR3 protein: CSVRTKDRVLSSYNEQFF
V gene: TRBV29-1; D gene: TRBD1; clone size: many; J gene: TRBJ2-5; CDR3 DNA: TGCAGCGTAACCACAGGGGGGGAGACCCAGTACTTC; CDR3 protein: CSVTTGGETQYF
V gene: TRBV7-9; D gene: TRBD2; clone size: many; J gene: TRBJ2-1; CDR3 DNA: TGTGCCAGCAGCTTAGGGCTAGCGGGCAACCGGGATGAGCAGTTCTTC; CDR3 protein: CASSLGLAGNRDEQFF
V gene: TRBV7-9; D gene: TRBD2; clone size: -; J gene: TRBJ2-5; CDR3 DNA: TGTGCCAGCAGCAACGGGCCTCTCGGGGGGCAAGAGACCCAGTACTTC; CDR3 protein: CASSNGPLGGQETQYF
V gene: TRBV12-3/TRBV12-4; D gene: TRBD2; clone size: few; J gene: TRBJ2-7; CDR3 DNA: TGTGCCAGCAGTTTCTACAGCGGGAGTGGGTACGAGCAGTACTTC; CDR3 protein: CASSFYSGSGYEQYF
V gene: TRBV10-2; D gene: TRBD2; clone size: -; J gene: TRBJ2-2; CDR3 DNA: TGCGCCAGCAGTGAGATGGGCGGGAGGAACACCGGGGAGCTGTTTTTT; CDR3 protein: CASSEMGGRNTGELFF
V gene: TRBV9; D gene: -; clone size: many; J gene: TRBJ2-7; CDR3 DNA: TGTGCCAGCAGCCCAAGGGTGTTTACGGACGAGCAGTACTTC; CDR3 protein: CASSPRVFTDEQYF
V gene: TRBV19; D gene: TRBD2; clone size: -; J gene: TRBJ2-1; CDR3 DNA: TGTGCCAGTAGTATAGGACTAGCGGGAGCCGGCTACAATGAGCAGTTCTTC; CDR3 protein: CASSIGLAGAGYNEQFF
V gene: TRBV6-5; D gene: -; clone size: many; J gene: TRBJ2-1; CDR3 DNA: TGTGCCAGCAGTTACTCGGGTAGCGTGACCTGGCCCAATGAGCAGTTCTTC; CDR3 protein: CASSYSGSVTWPNEQFF
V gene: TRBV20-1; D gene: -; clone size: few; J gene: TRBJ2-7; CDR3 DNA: TGCAGTGCTAGAGCCCGGAGCCAGTACGAGCAGTACTTC; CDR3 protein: CSARARSQYEQYF
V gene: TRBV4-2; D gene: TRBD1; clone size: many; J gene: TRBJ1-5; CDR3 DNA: TGTGCCAGCCGACCGGGACAGGGTGGGGCGACGAATCAGCCCCAGCATTTT; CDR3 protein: CASRPGQGGATNQPQHF
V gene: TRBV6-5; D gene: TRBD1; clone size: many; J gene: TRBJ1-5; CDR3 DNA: TGTGCCAGCAGCCAGGGACAGGGGGCTCAGCCCCAGCATTTT; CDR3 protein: CASSQGQGAQPQHF
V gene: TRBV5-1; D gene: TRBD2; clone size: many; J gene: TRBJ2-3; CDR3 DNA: TGCGCCAGCAGCTTGGGACTAGCAGAGGCAGATACGCAGTATTTT; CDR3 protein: CASSLGLAEADTQYF
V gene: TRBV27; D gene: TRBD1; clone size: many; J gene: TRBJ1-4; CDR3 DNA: TGTGCCAGCAGCCACCCGGGACAGGGGGATGAAAAACTGTTTTTT; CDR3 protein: CASSHPGQGDEKLFF
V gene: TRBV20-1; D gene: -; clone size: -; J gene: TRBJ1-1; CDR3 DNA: TGCAGTGGTAGAACTCGGTGGGAGACTGAAGCTTTCTTT; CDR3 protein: CSGRTRWETEAFF
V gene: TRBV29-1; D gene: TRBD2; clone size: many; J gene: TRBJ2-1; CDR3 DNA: TGCAGCACAACCCCCCACCGACTAGCGGGAGGGCCTAATGCCCGCAATGAGCAGTTCTTC; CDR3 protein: CSTTPHRLAGGPNARNEQFF
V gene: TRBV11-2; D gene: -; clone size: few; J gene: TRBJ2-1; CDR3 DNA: TGTGCCAGCAGCTTAGAAGGGGTAGTGGGAGGCTCCTACAATGAGCAGTTCTTC; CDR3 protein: CASSLEGVVGGSYNEQFF
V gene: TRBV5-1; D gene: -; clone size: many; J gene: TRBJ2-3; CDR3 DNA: TGTGCCAGCAGCTCCACTAGCACCGATACGCAGTATTTT; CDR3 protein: CASSSTSTDTQYF
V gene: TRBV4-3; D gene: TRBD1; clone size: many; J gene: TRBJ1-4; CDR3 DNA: TGCGCCAGCAGCCAAGATCGGACAGGGAATTACGAAAAACTGTTTTTT; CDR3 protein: CASSQDRTGNYEKLFF
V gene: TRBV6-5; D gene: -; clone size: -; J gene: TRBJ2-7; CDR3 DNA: TGTGCCAGCAGTTACCAAAACCCCGTAACAGGTTCCGAGCAGTACTTC; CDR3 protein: CASSYQNPVTGSEQYF
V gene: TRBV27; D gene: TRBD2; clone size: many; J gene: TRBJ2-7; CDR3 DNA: TGTGCCAGCAGCCCGGGACTAGCGGACCCCTACGAGCAGTACTTC; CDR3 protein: CASSPGLADPYEQYF
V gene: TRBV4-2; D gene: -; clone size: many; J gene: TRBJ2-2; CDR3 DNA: TGTGCCAGCAGCCAAGATGGGGGTCTCGGCGTGCTGTTTTTT; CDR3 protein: CASSQDGGLGVLFF
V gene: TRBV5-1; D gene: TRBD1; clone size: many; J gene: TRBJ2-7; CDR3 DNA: TGCGCCAGCAGCGCGTCCGGGACAGGGGGCGACGAGCAGTACTTC; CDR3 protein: CASSASGTGGDEQYF
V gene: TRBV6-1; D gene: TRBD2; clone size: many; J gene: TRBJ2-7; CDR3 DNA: TGTGCCACTAGAGCGGGAGCGGGTTACGAGCAGTACTTC; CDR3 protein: CATRAGAGYEQYF
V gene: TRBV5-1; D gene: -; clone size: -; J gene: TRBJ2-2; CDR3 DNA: TGCGCCAGCAGCACGGGAGACAGGTCGAACACCGGGGAGCTGTATTTT; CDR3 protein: CASSTGDRSNTGELYF
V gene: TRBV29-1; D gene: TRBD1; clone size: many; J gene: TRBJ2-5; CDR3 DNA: TGCAGCGTTGCCAGGACAGGGGGAGAGACCCAGTACTTC; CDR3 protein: CSVARTGGETQYF
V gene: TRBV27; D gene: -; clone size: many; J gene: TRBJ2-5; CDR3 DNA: TGTGCCACCCAATCCGGGCTCGTCAAAGAGACCCAGTACTTC; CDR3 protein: CATQSGLVKETQYF
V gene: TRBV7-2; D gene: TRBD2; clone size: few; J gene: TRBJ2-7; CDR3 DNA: TGTGCCAGCAGCCGACTAGCGGGAGAGAACGAGCAGTACTTC; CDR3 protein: CASSRLAGENEQYF
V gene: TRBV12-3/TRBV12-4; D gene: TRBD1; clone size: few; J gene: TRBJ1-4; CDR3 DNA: TGTGCCAGCACCTCGGACAGGGCGCGAGAAAAACTGTTTTTT; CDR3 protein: CASTSDRAREKLFF
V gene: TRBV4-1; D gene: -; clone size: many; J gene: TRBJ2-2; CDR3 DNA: TGCGCCAGCAACCACGGACTGAACACCGGGGAGCTGTTTTTT; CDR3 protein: CASNHGLNTGELFF
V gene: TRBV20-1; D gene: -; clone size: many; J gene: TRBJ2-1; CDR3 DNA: TGCAGTGCTAGGCTAGCGTGGAATGAGCAGTTCTTC; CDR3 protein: CSARLAWNEQFF
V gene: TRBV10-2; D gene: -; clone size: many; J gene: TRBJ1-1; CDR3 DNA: TGCGCCAGCAGTGGAACCCGGACGGGTCTGAACACTGAAGCTTTCTTT; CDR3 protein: CASSGTRTGLNTEAFF
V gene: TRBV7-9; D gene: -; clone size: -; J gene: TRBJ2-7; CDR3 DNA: TGTGCCAGCAGCCCCCTGGGAGCCTCCTACGAGCAGTACTTC; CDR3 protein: CASSPLGASYEQYF
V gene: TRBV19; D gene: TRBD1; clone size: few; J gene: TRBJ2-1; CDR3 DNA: TGTGCCAGTAGTACCGGGACAGGGGGCGCCTACAATGAGCAGTTCTTC; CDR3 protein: CASSTGTGGAYNEQFF
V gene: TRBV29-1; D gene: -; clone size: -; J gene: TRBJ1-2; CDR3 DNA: TGCAGCGCCCGAAGGGGGGATCATGGCTACACCTTC; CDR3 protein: CSARRGDHGYTF
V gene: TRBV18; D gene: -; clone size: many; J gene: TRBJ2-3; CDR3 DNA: TGTGCCAGCTCTTCGTCGGCTAGTGGAGATACGCAGTATTTT; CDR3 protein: CASSSSASGDTQYF
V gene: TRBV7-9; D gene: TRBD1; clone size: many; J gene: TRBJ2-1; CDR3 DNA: TGTGCCAGCAGCGCCACACGGGACAGAATCTCCTACAATGAGCAGTTCTTC; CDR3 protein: CASSATRDRISYNEQFF
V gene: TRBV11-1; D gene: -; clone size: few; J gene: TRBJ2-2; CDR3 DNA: TGTGCCAGCAGCCCCCTCCCTGGGGCGGGAAAGCCGAACACCGGGGAGCTGTTTTTT; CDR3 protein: CASSPLPGAGKPNTGELFF
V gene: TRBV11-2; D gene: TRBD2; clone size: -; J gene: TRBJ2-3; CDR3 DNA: TGTGCCAGCAGCTTATTCACTAGCGGTACAGATACGCAGTATTTT; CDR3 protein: CASSLFTSGTDTQYF